The clone carrying this T cell receptor beta chain was counted only a few times. Via MiXCR, TCRdb re-called the reads, giving one row per CDR3 protein. Here the sample spans approximately 500,000 distinct CDR3 sequences, approximately 15% being singletons. This specimen comes from a study of T cell repertoires in cytomegalovirus infection. Across the study: From public TCR beta signatures came an indication of both CMV infection and matching HLA type.

V lost 0 bases and J 6 bases, leaving 6 bases between the germline ends. CDR1 and CDR2 from the germline V gene are LGHDT and YNNKEL (reference sequence). This CDR3 has 13 residues. Sequenced material: CD8+ T cells from PBMCs. V is TRBV3-1 and J is TRBJ1-5; no clear D. This TCR was sampled from a human donor in good health (CMV status not recorded). Some clones in this sample may be carry-over from other donors' samples. This chain's CDR3 is CASSQDWGQPQHF. CDR3 DNA sequence: TGTGCCAGCAGCCAAGATTGGGGTCAGCCCCAGCATTTT.